The sequence of this TCR beta chain was determined in a study of a mutant IDH1 vaccine in newly diagnosed glioma. Study-wide background: Pretreatment consisted of radiotherapy, temozolomide, or both, with most receiving both.

CDR1 is MGHDK, CDR2 SYGVNS, per germline. The V end lost 2 bases, the J end lost 1 base, and 11 bases lay between the germline ends. There are 15 residues in the CDR3. The data were produced by immunoSEQ multiplex PCR, yet TCRdb's version contains in-frame clones alone and is incomplete. Of 52,000 or so clones listed, 80% are singletons. Time point specified: week 23, last vaccination. Each dose delivered 300 ug of mutant IDH1 20-mer peptide subcutaneously with imiquimod. General study results and limits: Seemingly, pseudoprogression had no relation to changes in the top peripheral T cell clonotypes.

Only one count was recorded for this clone. Its antigen is as yet unknown. The TCR sequence derives from a man aged 40-49 years with glioma. The sequencing used PBMCs, collected from a glioma patient whose treatment included an IDH1 peptide vaccine. V gene TRBV25-1 combines with J gene TRBJ1-1, with D tentatively TRBD1 (5 bases). In DNA form, the CDR3 reads TGTGCCAGCAGTGAAAGGGGCAGGAAGAACACTGAAGCTTTCTTT. As protein: CASSERGRKNTEAFF. Combining the CDR3 with reference TRBV25-1 and TRBJ1-1 gives the whole variable domain EADIYQTPRYLVIGTGKKITLECSQTMGHDKMYWYQQDPGMELHLIHYSYGVNSTEKGDLSSESTVSRIRTEHFPLTLESARPSHTSQYLCASSERGRKNTEAFFGQGTRLTVV.